A selection of T cell receptor beta chains follows, all from one sample in a study of cytomegalovirus exposure and HLA in healthy donors. Libraries were prepared by immunoSEQ multiplex PCR; TCRdb keeps only in-frame clonotypes and omits some of them. The sample lists roughly 180,000 clones, about 78% seen once, with roughly 13% in the top ten. Material: PBMCs. The receptors stem from a woman aged 45-65 years in good health and CMV-seropositive. Both conserved end residues are part of each CDR3. D genes are given only for firm matches. Clone size is not always given. Where it is, it says once, few, many or a class for expanded clones.

size	V	D	J	DNA	CDR3
.	TRBV7-2	.	TRBJ1-1	TGTGCCAGCAGCGTCGGACAGCTGAACACTGAAGCTTTCTTT	CASSVGQLNTEAFF
.	TRBV5-1	TRBD1	TRBJ1-6	TGCGCCAGTAAATCCGGGACAGCCAATTCACCCCTCCACTTT	CASKSGTANSPLHF
.	TRBV5-1	TRBD2	TRBJ2-3	TGCGCCAGCAGCTCCCGGGGGGGGGCAGATACGCAGTATTTT	CASSSRGGADTQYF
.	TRBV15	.	TRBJ1-4	TGTGCCACCAGTGTAGCTCCCCGAGGGGAAAAACTGTTTTTT	CATSVAPRGEKLFF
.	TRBV5-4	.	TRBJ1-6	TGTGCCAGCAGCTTGGGGGGGGGCAGGGCTTCACCCCTCCACTTT	CASSLGGGRASPLHF
.	TRBV5-1	TRBD1	TRBJ2-1	TGCGCCAGCAGCTCATTCCGGGACAGGGGGCGAAATGAGCAGTTCTTC	CASSSFRDRGRNEQFF
.	TRBV6-6	TRBD2	TRBJ2-3	TGTGCCAGCAGTTCCTTTAGCGGGGGGGGCGGGGATACGCAGTATTTT	CASSSFSGGGGDTQYF
.	TRBV5-4	.	TRBJ2-1	TGTGCCAGCAGCCTGGAATACTACAATGAGCAGTTCTTC	CASSLEYYNEQFF
.	TRBV11-2	.	TRBJ2-7	TGTGCCAGCAGCACAGCAGGGCCCCCCTCCTACGAGCAGTACTTC	CASSTAGPPSYEQYF
.	TRBV1	.	TRBJ2-2	TGCACCGGCCCCCTGGGGCGGGACCTTTCCACCGGGGAGCTGTTTTTT	CTGPLGRDLSTGELFF
.	TRBV29-1	.	TRBJ1-4	TGCAGCGCGGGACATACAACTAATGAAAAACTGTTTTTT	CSAGHTTNEKLFF
.	TRBV7-9	.	TRBJ1-4	TGTGCCAGCAGCCCAAGACCAGGGGAGAAACTGTTTTTT	CASSPRPGEKLFF
.	TRBV30	.	TRBJ2-2	TGTGCCTGGGATGGGGGGGCGCACACCGGGGAGCTGTTTTTT	CAWDGGAHTGELFF
.	TRBV19	TRBD1	TRBJ1-5	TGTGCCAGTAGTTTCTTAGACAGGGGTCAGCCCCAGCATTTT	CASSFLDRGQPQHF
once	TRBV9	.	TRBJ2-7	TGTGCCAGCAGCCCATCGGAACGACTTCTAAGATCATCCTACGAGCAGTACTTC	CASSPSERLLRSSYEQYF
.	TRBV7-3	.	TRBJ1-6	TGTGCCAGCAGCTTAACACCGGGGAATTCACCCCTCCACTTT	CASSLTPGNSPLHF
few	TRBV6-5	TRBD1	TRBJ1-1	TGTGCCAGCATAGACAGGGGGGAAAACACTGAAGCTTTCTTT	CASIDRGENTEAFF
.	TRBV10-1	.	TRBJ2-3	TGCGCCAGCAGTTTAACAGGGTCCACAGATACGCAGTATTTT	CASSLTGSTDTQYF
few	TRBV7-2	TRBD2	TRBJ2-5	TGTGCCAGCAGCCCTGGGACTAGCGTCGGGACCCAGTACTTC	CASSPGTSVGTQYF
.	TRBV9	TRBD1	TRBJ2-2	TGTGCCAGCAGCGTACCCCAGGGACAGGAAAACACCGGGGAGCTGTTTTTT	CASSVPQGQENTGELFF
.	TRBV6-5	TRBD1	TRBJ1-1	TGTGCCAGCAGTTACCCAGGGGGCAACACTGAAGCTTTCTTT	CASSYPGGNTEAFF
.	TRBV29-1	.	TRBJ2-1	TGCAGCTCAGGACAAGTCAATGAGCAGTTCTTC	CSSGQVNEQFF
once	TRBV5-5	.	TRBJ1-6	TGTGCCAGCAGCTTGGACCGGACAAGGAATTCACCCCTCCACTTT	CASSLDRTRNSPLHF
.	TRBV2	.	TRBJ1-1	TGTGCCAGCAGTGAATTGGTAGGCGGGAACACTGAAGCTTTCTTT	CASSELVGGNTEAFF
.	TRBV18	.	TRBJ1-2	TGTGCCAGCTCACCACGCCCGGACAGACTTAACTATGGCTACACCTTC	CASSPRPDRLNYGYTF